This TCR beta chain was documented in a study of monozygotic twins with inflammatory bowel disease. Donors each contributed one blood sample measuring about 2.5 ml. This CDR3 contains 14 residues. Germline values: CDR1 GTSNPN, CDR2 SVGIG (reference sequence). A remark on this clonotype: The antigen is unknown.

The study, taken as a whole, reports: Added variability in patient repertoires may stem from differing immunosuppressive treatments. No distinction between different T cell subtypes was possible. Healthy twins shared more clonotypes with others than IBD patients, most markedly active ones.

TCRdb reprocessed the 5' RACE reads and reports one entry per CDR3 protein, with no DNA. Its clone listing holds approximately 150,000 distinct CDR3 sequences. The chain is built from TRBV30 and TRBJ1-2; TCRdb's D call of TRBD1 is untestable without DNA. Sequencing used blood. The clonotype originates from a human donor with ulcerative colitis or Crohn's disease, or a healthy co-twin of an affected twin (not recorded which). CDR3 amino acids: CAWSVAGGGYGYTF.